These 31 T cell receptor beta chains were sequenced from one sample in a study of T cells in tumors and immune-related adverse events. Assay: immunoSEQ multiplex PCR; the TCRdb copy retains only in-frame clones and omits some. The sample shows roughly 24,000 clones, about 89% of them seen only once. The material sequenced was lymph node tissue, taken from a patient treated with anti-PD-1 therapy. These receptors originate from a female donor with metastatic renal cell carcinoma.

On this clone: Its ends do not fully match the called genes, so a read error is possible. CDR3 region: CASSQGTRSYDEQFF. The CDR3 DNA follows: TGCGCCAGCAGCCAAGGTACGAGGTCCTACGATGAGCAGTTCTTC. J is TRBJ2-1 and V is TRBV4-3, with D uncertain. The CDR3 extends over 15 amino acids. CDR1 is LGHNA and CDR2 is YSLEER in the germline V gene.

DNA for the CDR3: TGTGCCAGCAGCTTGAGAATTAGCGGGGGAGGCGAGCAGTACTTC. This sequence encodes CASSLRISGGGEQYF. V is TRBV5-5 and J is TRBJ2-7; 9 positions agree with TRBD2. The CDR3 spans 15 residues. Trimming took 1 base from V and 6 from J; bases not matched to a gene: 8. The germline V gene encodes CDR1 SGHKS and CDR2 YYEKEE (reference sequence).

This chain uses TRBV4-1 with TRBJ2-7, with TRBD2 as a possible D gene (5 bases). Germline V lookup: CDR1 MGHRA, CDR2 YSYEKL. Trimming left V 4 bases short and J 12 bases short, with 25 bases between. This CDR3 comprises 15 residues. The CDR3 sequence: CASSRLATDIRAVYF. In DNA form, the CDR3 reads TGCGCCAGCAGCCGGCTAGCCACTGATATACGAGCAGTGTACTTC.

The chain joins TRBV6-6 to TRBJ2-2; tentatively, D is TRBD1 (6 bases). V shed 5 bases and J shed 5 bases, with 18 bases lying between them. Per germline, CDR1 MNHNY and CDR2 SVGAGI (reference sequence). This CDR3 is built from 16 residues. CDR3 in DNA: TGTGCCAGCAGTGCTCGACAGGTTCGTGGGACCGGGGAGCTGTTTTTT. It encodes CASSARQVRGTGELFF.

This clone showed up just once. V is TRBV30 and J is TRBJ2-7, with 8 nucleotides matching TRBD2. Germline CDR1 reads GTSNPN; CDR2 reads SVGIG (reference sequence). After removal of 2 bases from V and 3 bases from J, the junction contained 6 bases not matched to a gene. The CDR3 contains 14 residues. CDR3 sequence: CAWSKAGANYEQYF. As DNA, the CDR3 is TGTGCCTGGAGTAAAGCGGGAGCCAACTACGAGCAGTACTTC.

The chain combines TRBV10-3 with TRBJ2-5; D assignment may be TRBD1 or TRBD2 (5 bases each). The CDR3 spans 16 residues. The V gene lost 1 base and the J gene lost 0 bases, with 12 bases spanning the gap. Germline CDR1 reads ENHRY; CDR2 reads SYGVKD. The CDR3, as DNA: TGTGCCATCAGTGAGTGGAGAATGGGGGACCAAGAGACCCAGTACTTC. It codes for CAISEWRMGDQETQYF.

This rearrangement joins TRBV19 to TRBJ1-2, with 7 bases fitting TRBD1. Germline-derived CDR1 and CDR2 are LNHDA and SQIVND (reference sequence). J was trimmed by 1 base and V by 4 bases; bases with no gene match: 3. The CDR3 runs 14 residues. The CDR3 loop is CASSRGQVNYGYTF. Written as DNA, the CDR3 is TGTGCCAGTAGTAGAGGACAGGTTAACTATGGCTACACCTTC.

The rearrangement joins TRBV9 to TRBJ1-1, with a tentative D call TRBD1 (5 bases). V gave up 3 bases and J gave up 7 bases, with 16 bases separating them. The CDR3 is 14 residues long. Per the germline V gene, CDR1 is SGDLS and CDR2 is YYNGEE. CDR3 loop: CASSADSLRSEAFF. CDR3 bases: TGTGCCAGCAGCGCTGACAGTCTTAGAAGTGAAGCTTTCTTT.

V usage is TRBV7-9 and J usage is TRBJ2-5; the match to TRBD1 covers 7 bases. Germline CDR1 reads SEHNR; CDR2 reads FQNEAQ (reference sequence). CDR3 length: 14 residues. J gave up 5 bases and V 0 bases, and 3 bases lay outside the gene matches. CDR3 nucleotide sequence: TGTGCCAGCAGCTTAGCAGGGGGCTGGGAGACCCAGTACTTC. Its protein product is CASSLAGGWETQYF.

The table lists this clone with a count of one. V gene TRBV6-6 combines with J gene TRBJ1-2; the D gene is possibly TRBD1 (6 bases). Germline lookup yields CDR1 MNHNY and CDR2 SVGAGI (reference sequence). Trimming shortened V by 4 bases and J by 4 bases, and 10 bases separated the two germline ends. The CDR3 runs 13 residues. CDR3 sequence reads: CASSSTGSYGYTF. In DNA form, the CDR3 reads TGTGCCAGCAGTTCGACAGGTTCCTATGGCTACACCTTC.

This CDR3 reads CASSARSGTGTEAFF. For the CDR3, the DNA is TGTGCCAGCAGCGCACGATCCGGGACAGGCACTGAAGCTTTCTTT. V is TRBV5-4 and J is TRBJ1-1; 8 bases line up with TRBD1. CDR3 size: 15 residues. CDR1 and CDR2 (germline): SGHNT, YYREEE (reference sequence). V shed 4 bases and J 4 bases; nucleotides not matched to a gene: 9.

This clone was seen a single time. The CDR3 sequence is CASSAGTGEPQHF. In DNA form, the CDR3 reads TGCGCCAGCAGCGCCGGGACAGGGGAGCCCCAGCATTTT. This rearrangement joins TRBV5-1 to TRBJ1-5; 10 positions match TRBD1. The junction had 3 bases not matched to a gene; V was cut back by 4 bases and J by 8 bases. The CDR3 is 13 residues long. Germline V gene lookup returns CDR1 SGHRS and CDR2 YFSETQ.

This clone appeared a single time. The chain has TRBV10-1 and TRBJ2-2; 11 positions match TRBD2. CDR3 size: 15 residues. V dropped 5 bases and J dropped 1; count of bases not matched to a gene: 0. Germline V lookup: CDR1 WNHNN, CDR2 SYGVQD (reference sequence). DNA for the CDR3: TGCGCCAGCAGTACTAGCGGGGGGAACACCGGGGAGCTGTTTTTT. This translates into CASSTSGGNTGELFF.

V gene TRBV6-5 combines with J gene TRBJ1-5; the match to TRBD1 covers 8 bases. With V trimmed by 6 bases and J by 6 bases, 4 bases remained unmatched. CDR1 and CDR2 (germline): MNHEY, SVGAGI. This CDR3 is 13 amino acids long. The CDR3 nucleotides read TGTGCCAGCAGCCCCGACAGGGGTCAGCCCCAGCATTTT. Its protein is CASSPDRGQPQHF.

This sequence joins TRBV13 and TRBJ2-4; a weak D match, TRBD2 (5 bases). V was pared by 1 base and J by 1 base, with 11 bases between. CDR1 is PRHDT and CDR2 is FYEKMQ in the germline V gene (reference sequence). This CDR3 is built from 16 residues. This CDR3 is CASSLALASAKNIQYF. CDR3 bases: TGTGCCAGCAGCTTAGCCCTAGCATCGGCCAAAAACATTCAGTACTTC.

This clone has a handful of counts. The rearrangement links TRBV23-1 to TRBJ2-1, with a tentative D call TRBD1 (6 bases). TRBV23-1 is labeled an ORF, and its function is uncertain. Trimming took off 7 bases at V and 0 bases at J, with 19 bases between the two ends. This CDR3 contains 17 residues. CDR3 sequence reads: CASIPKGHPSSYNEQFF. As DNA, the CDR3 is TGCGCCAGCATTCCTAAGGGACACCCTAGCTCCTACAATGAGCAGTTCTTC.

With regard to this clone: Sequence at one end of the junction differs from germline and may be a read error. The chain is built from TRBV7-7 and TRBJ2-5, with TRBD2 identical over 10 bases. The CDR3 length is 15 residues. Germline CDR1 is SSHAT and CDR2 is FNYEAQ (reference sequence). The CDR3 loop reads CASSSGLAVEETQYF. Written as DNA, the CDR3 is TGTGCTAGCAGCTCCGGACTAGCGGTTGAAGAGACCCAGTACTTC.

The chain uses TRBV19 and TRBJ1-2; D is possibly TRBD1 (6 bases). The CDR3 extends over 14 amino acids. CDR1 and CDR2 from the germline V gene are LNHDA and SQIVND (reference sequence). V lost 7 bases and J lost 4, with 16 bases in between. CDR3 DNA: TGTGCCAGTACAGAGGGCAGGGGCTCCTATGGCTACACCTTC. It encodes CASTEGRGSYGYTF.

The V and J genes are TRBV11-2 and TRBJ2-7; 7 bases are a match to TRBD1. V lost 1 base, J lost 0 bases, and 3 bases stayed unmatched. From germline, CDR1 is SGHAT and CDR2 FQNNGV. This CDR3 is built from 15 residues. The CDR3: CASSLGDSPSYEQYF. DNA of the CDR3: TGTGCCAGCAGCTTAGGGGACAGTCCCTCCTACGAGCAGTACTTC.

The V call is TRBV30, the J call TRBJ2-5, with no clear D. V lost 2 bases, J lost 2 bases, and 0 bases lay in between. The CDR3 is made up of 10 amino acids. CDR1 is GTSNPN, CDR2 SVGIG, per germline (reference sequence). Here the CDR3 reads CAWSQETQYF. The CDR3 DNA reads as TGTGCCTGGAGTCAAGAGACCCAGTACTTC.

DNA of the CDR3: TGTGCCAGCAGTTTAAAAACAGGGGCTTACGACGAGCAGTACTTC. This translates into CASSLKTGAYDEQYF. The chain links TRBV6-6 to TRBJ2-7, with 7 bases identical to TRBD1. There are 15 residues in the CDR3. Per germline, CDR1 MNHNY and CDR2 SVGAGI (reference sequence). Germline trimming cut 4 bases from V and 5 bases from J; bases unmatched to any gene: 11.

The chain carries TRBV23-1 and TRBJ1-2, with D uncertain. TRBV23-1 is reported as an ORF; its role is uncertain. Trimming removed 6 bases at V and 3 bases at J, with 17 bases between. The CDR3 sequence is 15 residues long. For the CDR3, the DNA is TGCGCCAGCAGCTCTTCCGGACCGTTGGACTATGGCTACACCTTC. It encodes CASSSSGPLDYGYTF.

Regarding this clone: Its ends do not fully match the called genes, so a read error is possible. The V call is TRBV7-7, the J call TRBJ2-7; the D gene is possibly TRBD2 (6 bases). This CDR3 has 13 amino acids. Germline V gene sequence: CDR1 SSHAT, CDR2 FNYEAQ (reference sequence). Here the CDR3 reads CASSLVPEGEQYF. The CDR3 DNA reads TGTGCTAGCAGCTTGGTTCCGGAGGGCGAGCAGTACTTC.

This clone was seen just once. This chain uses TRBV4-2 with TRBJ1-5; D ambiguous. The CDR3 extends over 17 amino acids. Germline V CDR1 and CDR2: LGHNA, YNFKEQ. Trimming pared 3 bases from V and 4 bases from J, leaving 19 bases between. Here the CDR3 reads CASSHRWRSGSNQPQHF. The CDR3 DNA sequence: TGTGCCAGCAGCCATCGGTGGAGGTCTGGTTCGAATCAGCCCCAGCATTTT.

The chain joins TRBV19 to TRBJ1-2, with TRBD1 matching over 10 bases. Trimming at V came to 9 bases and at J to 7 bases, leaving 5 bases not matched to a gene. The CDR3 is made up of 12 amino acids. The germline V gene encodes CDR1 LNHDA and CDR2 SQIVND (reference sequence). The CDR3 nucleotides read TGTGCCAGCCGGGACAGGGGAGCTGGCTACACCTTC. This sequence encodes CASRDRGAGYTF.

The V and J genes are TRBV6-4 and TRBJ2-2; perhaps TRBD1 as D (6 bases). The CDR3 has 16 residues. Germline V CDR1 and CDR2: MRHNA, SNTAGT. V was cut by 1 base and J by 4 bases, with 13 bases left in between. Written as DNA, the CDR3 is TGTGCCAGCAGTGACTTGGGGCAGGGGCGCACCGGGGAGCTGTTTTTT. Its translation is CASSDLGQGRTGELFF.

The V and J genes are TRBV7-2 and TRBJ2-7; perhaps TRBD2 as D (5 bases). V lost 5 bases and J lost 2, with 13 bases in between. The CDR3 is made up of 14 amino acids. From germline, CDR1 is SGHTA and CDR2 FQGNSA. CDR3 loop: CASSPGLLPYEQYF. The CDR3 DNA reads TGTGCCAGCAGCCCAGGACTTCTGCCCTACGAGCAGTACTTC.

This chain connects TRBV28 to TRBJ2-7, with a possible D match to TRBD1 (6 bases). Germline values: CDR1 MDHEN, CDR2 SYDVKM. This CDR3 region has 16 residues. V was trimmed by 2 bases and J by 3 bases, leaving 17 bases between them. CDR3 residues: CASSLTSAGASYEQYF. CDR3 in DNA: TGTGCCAGCAGTTTAACTTCCGCAGGGGCAAGCTACGAGCAGTACTTC.

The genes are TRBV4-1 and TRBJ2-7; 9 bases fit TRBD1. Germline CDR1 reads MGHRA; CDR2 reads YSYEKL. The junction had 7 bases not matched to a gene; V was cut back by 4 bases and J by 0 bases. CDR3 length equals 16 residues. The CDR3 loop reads CASSLTGTGHSYEQYF. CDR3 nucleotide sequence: TGCGCCAGCAGCCTTACCGGGACAGGGCACTCCTACGAGCAGTACTTC.

For the CDR3, the DNA is TGTGCCAGCAGCTTAGGTCAGGGGTTAAATCAGCCCCAGCATTTT. Protein sequence: CASSLGQGLNQPQHF. This chain links TRBV13 with TRBJ1-5, with D perhaps matching TRBD1 (6 bases). Germline V gene lookup returns CDR1 PRHDT and CDR2 FYEKMQ (reference sequence). This CDR3 is built from 15 residues. Between the trimmed V and J ends, which lost 0 bases and 4 bases, there was a span of 10 bases.

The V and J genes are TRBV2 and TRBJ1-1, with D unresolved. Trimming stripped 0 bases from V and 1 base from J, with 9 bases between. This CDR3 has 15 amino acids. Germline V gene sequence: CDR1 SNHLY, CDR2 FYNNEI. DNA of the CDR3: TGTGCCAGCAGTGAAGCGCTGACATCGAACACTGAAGCTTTCTTT. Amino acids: CASSEALTSNTEAFF.